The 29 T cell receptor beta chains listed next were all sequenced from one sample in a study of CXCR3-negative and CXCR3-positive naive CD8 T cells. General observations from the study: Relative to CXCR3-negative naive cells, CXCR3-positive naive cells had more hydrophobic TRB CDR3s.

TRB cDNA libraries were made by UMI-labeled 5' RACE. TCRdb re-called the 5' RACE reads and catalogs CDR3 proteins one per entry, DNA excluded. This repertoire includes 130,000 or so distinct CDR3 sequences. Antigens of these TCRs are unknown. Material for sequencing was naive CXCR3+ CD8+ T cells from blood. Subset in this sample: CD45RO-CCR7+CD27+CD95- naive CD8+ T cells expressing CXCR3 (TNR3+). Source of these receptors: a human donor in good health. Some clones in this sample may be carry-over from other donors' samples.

The CDR3 here is CASSLRHSVGETQYF. The V call is TRBV7-8, the J call TRBJ2-5; TCRdb lists TRBD1, though no DNA is available to test this call. Germline values: CDR1 SGHVS, CDR2 FQNEAQ. The CDR3 extends over 15 amino acids. The full variable domain, in which reference TRBV7-8 and TRBJ2-5 provide the parts outside the CDR3, is GAGVSQSPRYKVAKRGQDVALRCDPISGHVSLFWYQQALGQGPEFLTYFQNEAQLDKSGLPSDRFFAERPEGSVSTLKIQRTQQEDSAVYLCASSLRHSVGETQYFGPGTRLLVL.

CDR3 protein: CASSYSWEGYNEQFF. V gene TRBV6-2 or TRBV6-3 combines with J gene TRBJ2-1; there is no DNA to check the TCRdb D call of TRBD2. The CDR3 totals 15 residues. Per germline, CDR1 MNHEY and CDR2 SVGEGT.

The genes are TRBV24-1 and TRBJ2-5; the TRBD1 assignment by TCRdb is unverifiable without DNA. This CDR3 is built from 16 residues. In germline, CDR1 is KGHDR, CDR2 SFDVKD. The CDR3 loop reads CATSDPDSSERETQYF.

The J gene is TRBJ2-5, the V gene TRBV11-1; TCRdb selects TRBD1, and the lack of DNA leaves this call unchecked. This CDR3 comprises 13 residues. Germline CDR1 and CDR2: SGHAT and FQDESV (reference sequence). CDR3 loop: CASRAGVLETQYF.

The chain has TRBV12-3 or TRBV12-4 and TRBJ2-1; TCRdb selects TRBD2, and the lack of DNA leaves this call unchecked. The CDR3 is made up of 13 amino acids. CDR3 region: CASSFRRAQEQFF.

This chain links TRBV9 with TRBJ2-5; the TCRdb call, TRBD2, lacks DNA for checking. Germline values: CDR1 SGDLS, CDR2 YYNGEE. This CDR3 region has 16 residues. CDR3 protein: CASSTWGLAGAETQYF.

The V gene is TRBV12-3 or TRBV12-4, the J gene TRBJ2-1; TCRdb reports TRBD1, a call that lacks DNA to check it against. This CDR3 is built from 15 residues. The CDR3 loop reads CASSPTGPGGGEQFF.

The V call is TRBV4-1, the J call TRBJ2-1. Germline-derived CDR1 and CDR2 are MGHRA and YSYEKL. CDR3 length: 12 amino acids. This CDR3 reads CASSQQTREQFF.

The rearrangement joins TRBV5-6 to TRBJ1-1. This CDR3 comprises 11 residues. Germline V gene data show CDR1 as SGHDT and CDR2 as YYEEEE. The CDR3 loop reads CASAGNTEAFF.

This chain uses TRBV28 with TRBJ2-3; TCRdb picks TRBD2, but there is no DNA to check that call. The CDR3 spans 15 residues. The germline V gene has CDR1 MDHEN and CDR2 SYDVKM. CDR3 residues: CASSSPGLNTDTQYF.

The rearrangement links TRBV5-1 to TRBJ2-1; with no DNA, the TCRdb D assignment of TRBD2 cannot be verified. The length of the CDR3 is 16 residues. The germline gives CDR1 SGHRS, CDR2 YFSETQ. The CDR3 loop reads CASSLVSAATNNEQFF.

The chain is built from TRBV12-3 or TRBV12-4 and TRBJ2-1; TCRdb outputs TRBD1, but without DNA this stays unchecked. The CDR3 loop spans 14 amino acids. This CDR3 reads CASSPVGPYNEQFF.

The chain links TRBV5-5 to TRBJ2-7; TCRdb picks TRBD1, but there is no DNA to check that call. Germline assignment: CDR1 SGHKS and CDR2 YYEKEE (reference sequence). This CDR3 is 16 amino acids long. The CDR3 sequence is CASSLEYPGGSYEQYF. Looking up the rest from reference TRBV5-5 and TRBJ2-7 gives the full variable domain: DAGVTQSPTHLIKTRGQQVTLRCSPISGHKSVSWYQQVLGQGPQFIFQYYEKEERGRGNFPDRFSARQFPNYSSELNVNALLLGDSALYLCASSLEYPGGSYEQYFGPGTRLTVT.

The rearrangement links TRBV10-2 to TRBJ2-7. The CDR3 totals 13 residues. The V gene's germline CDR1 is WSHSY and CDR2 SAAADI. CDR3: CASSEMIRVEQYF.

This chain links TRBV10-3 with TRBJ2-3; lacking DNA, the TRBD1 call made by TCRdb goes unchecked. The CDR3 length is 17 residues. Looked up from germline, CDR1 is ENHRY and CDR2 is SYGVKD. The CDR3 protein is CAISSSGDIFGTDTQYF.

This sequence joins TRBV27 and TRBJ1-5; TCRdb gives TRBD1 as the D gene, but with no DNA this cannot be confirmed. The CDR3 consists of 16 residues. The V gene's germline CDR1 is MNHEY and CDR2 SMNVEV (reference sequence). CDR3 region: CASSLQGPYSNQPQHF.

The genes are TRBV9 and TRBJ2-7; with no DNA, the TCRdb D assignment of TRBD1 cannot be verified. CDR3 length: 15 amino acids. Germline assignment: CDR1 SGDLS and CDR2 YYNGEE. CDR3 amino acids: CASSSDSNLPHEQYF.

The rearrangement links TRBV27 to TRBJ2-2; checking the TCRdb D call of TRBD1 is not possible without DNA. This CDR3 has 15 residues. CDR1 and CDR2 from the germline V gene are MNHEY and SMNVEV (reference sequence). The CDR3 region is CASSFFGGLTGELFF.

The CDR3 sequence: CASSLVGGGATDTQYF. This chain joins TRBV5-4 and TRBJ2-3; TCRdb gives TRBD2 as the D gene, but with no DNA this cannot be confirmed. The germline gives CDR1 SGHNT, CDR2 YYREEE (reference sequence). The CDR3 is 16 residues long.

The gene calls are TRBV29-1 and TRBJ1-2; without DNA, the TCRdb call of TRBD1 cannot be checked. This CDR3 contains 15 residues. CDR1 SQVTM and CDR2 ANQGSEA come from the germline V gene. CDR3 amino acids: CSVIIGTGPNYGYTF.

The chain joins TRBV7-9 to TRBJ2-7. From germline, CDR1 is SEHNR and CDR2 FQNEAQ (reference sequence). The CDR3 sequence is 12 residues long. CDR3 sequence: CASTVYSDEQYF.

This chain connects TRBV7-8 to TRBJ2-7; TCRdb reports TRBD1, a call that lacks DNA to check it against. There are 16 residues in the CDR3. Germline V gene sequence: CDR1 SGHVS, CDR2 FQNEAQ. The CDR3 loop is CASSPLVRGTNYEQYF.

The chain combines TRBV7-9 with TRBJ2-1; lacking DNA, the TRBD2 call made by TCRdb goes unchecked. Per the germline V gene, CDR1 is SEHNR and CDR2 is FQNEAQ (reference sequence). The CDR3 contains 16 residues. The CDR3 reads CASSPRLAGVYNEQFF.

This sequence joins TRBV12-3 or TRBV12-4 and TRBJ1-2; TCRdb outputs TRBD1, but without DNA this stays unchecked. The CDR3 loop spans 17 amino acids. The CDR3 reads CASSLGPYPTGQYGYTF.

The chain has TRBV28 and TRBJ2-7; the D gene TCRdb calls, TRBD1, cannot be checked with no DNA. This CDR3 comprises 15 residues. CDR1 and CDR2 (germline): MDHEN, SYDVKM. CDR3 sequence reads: CASSPRGAGSYEQYF. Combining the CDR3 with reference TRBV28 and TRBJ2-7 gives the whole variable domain DVKVTQSSRYLVKRTGEKVFLECVQDMDHENMFWYRQDPGLGLRLIYFSYDVKMKEKGDIPEGYSVSREKKERFSLILESASTNQTSMYLCASSPRGAGSYEQYFGPGTRLTVT.

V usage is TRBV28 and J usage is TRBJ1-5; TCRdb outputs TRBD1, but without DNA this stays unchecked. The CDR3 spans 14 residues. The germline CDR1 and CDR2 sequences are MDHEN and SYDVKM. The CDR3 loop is CASRQPPVNQPQHF.

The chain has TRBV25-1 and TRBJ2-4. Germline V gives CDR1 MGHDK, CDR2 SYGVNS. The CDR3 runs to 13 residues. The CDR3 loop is CASSEGNWNIQYF.

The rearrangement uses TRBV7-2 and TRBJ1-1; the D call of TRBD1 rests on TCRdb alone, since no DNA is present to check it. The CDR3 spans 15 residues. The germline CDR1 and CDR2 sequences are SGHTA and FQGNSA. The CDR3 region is CASSLVGGRGQTSDF.

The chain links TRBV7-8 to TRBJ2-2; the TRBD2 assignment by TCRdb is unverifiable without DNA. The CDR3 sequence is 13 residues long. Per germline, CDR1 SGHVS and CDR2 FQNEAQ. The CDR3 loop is CASSLTSSGELFF.